This T cell receptor (beta chain) is from a study of T-cell memory formation after mild COVID-19. TCRdb re-called the 5' RACE reads through MiXCR, storing one row per CDR3 protein. The profile shows 120,000 to 150,000 distinct CDR3 sequences, 19% of them singletons. This clonotype was picked up a small number of times. The V and J ends lost 1 base and 9 bases respectively, with 18 bases between them. Germline values: CDR1 DFQATT, CDR2 SNEGSKA (reference sequence). The CDR3 is 14 residues long. The sequencing input was PBMCs or a T cell subset sorted from them (not recorded which). The V and J genes are TRBV20-1 and TRBJ2-5; perhaps TRBD2 as D (5 bases). The sequence came from an adult woman who had mild COVID-19 (a few samples of this study predate the infection). Cell type and time point are not known. In DNA form, the CDR3 reads TGCAGTGCTAGAGTCGGACTCCACCGTGGGGCCCAGTACTTC. Amino acids: CSARVGLHRGAQYF.